These 16 T cell receptor beta chains were all obtained from the same sample, sequenced in a study of identical twins. TCRdb recomputed calls from the 5' RACE reads with MiXCR, one row per CDR3 protein. Altogether about 700,000 distinct CDR3 sequences are present, around 6% being singletons, with the ten largest covering approximately 1.6%. The sequenced sample was naive T cells sorted from blood. These receptors were collected from a man aged 18 to 35 in good health.

This clonotype was seen more than once but under ten times. The chain uses TRBV12-3 or TRBV12-4 and TRBJ1-2; D gene uncertain. CDR3 size: 14 residues. The V end was cut by 6 bases, the J end by 2 bases, with 13 bases between. CDR3 sequence (DNA): TGTGCCAGCAGCCTCCCCGGGCAGAACTATGGCTACACCTTC. Translating it yields CASSLPGQNYGYTF.

Many counts were recorded for this clonotype. J is TRBJ2-1 and V is TRBV29-1; D possibly corresponds to TRBD2 (6 bases). Trimming took off 3 bases at V and 10 bases at J, with 13 bases between the two ends. The germline CDR1 and CDR2 sequences are SQVTM and ANQGSEA. The CDR3 spans 12 residues. The CDR3 bases are TGCAGCGTTGAGGAGGGTATTTTGGAGCAGTTCTTC. The encoded protein is CSVEEGILEQFF.

Ten or more counts support this clonotype. The rearrangement uses TRBV6-5 and TRBJ2-5; 10 bases agree with TRBD1. V dropped 5 bases and J dropped 6; count of bases not matched to a gene: 6. The CDR3 totals 14 residues. CDR1 and CDR2 (germline): MNHEY, SVGAGI. CDR3 amino acids: CASSPRQGAKTQYF. The CDR3 DNA sequence: TGTGCCAGCAGTCCTCGACAGGGGGCGAAGACCCAGTACTTC.

This clonotype was picked up a small number of times. This chain uses TRBV19 with TRBJ2-1; 8 bases line up with TRBD2. CDR3 size: 14 residues. Losses at the gene ends were 1 base for V and 10 bases for J; bases not matched to a gene: 6. Germline-derived CDR1 and CDR2 are LNHDA and SQIVND (reference sequence). The CDR3 loop reads CASSIGGTSREQFF. CDR3 nucleotides: TGTGCCAGTAGTATAGGGGGGACTAGTCGGGAGCAGTTCTTC.

This clonotype was seen repeatedly, ten times or more. The J gene is TRBJ1-1, the V gene TRBV20-1, with 8 nucleotides matching TRBD1. The V segment lost 5 bases and the J segment 1 base; nucleotides outside the gene matches: 3. The CDR3 is 13 amino acids. Germline V gene lookup returns CDR1 DFQATT and CDR2 SNEGSKA (reference sequence). DNA for the CDR3: TGCAGTGCTCCCGGGACAGGGAACACTGAAGCTTTCTTT. Translated, it gives CSAPGTGNTEAFF.

V and J are TRBV20-1 and TRBJ1-5; D is possibly TRBD1 (5 bases). V was pared by 3 bases and J by 5 bases, with 14 bases between. The length of the CDR3 is 14 residues. CDR1 DFQATT and CDR2 SNEGSKA come from the germline V gene (reference sequence). The CDR3, as DNA: TGCAGTGCTAGTGGGGGGGTTTTGCATCAGCCCCAGCATTTT. Translated: CSASGGVLHQPQHF.

Ten or more counts support this clonotype. This chain uses TRBV5-1 with TRBJ2-7; D may correspond to TRBD1 or TRBD2 (5 bases each). Germline lookup yields CDR1 SGHRS and CDR2 YFSETQ. The CDR3 has 14 residues. Trimming shortened V by 0 bases and J by 2 bases, and 9 bases separated the two germline ends. The CDR3 coding sequence is TGCGCCAGCAGCTTGGGTGGGGGTCCCTACGAGCAGTACTTC. Translated, it gives CASSLGGGPYEQYF.

This clonotype has ten or more counts. This chain links TRBV5-5 with TRBJ2-5; D is possibly TRBD1 or TRBD2 (6 bases each). CDR1 and CDR2 from the germline V gene are SGHKS and YYEKEE (reference sequence). V was pared by 2 bases and J by 4 bases, with 15 bases between. The CDR3 extends over 15 amino acids. The CDR3 nucleotides are TGTGCCAGCAGCTTTGGCTTCAGGGGAGGAGAGACCCAGTACTTC. Its protein product is CASSFGFRGGETQYF. The full variable domain, its missing parts supplied by reference TRBV5-5 and TRBJ2-5, is DAGVTQSPTHLIKTRGQQVTLRCSPISGHKSVSWYQQVLGQGPQFIFQYYEKEERGRGNFPDRFSARQFPNYSSELNVNALLLGDSALYLCASSFGFRGGETQYFGPGTRLLVL.

The V gene is TRBV19, the J gene TRBJ2-2; perhaps TRBD1 as D (5 bases). V was clipped by 3 bases and J by 0 bases, with 11 bases between them. Germline lookup yields CDR1 LNHDA and CDR2 SQIVND (reference sequence). CDR3 length equals 16 residues. The DNA of the CDR3 is TGTGCCAGTAGTATCACCTGGGGCTCGAACACCGGGGAGCTGTTTTTT. Translating gives CASSITWGSNTGELFF. Full variable domain (rest looked up from reference TRBV19 and TRBJ2-2): DGGITQSPKYLFRKEGQNVTLSCEQNLNHDAMYWYRQDPGQGLRLIYYSQIVNDFQKGDIAEGYSVSREKKESFPLTVTSAQKNPTAFYLCASSITWGSNTGELFFGEGSRLTVL.

The V and J genes are TRBV4-2 and TRBJ2-2; 11 nucleotides align to TRBD2. CDR1 and CDR2 from the germline V gene are LGHNA and YNFKEQ. After removal of 3 bases from V and 3 bases from J, the junction contained 6 bases not matched to a gene. CDR3 length: 17 residues. CDR3 sequence: CASSHTSGSGDTGELFF. In nucleotides, the CDR3 is TGTGCCAGCAGCCACACTAGCGGGAGCGGGGACACCGGGGAGCTGTTTTTT.

This clonotype was seen repeatedly, ten times or more. V usage is TRBV29-1 and J usage is TRBJ2-7; the D is unclear. The V end was cut by 5 bases, the J end by 2 bases, with 13 bases between. The CDR3 has 13 amino acids. CDR1 and CDR2 from the germline V gene are SQVTM and ANQGSEA. CDR3 in amino acids: CSVMEPSTYEQYF. CDR3 in DNA: TGCAGCGTTATGGAACCATCGACCTACGAGCAGTACTTC.

This clonotype was recorded a few times. The rearrangement joins TRBV3-1 to TRBJ1-5; 9 nucleotides line up with TRBD1. V trimming: 4 bases; J trimming: 5 bases; junction bases outside the gene matches: 12. CDR1 and CDR2 from the germline V gene are LGHDT and YNNKEL (reference sequence). The CDR3 sequence is 17 residues long. CDR3 sequence reads: CASSPGRLGTGHQPQHF. In nucleotides, the CDR3 is TGTGCCAGCAGCCCCGGACGCCTTGGGACAGGGCATCAGCCCCAGCATTTT.

This clonotype was seen at least ten times. This chain uses TRBV20-1 with TRBJ2-7; 10 bases are shared with TRBD1. The CDR3 is 14 residues long. V lost 2 bases, J lost 4 bases, and 5 bases stayed unmatched. Germline CDR1 reads DFQATT; CDR2 reads SNEGSKA (reference sequence). The CDR3 DNA is TGCAGTGCTAGACCTCCGGACAGGGGGTACGAGCAGTACTTC. Protein product: CSARPPDRGYEQYF.

This clonotype occurred many times. V usage is TRBV6-2 or TRBV6-3 and J usage is TRBJ2-7; 8 positions agree with TRBD2. CDR1 is MNHEY, CDR2 SVGEGT, per germline. The V and J ends lost 2 bases and 2 bases, in that order; junction bases with no gene match: 5. The CDR3 consists of 15 residues. CDR3 coding DNA: TGTGCCAGCAGTTACGAGCGGGAGACGACCTACGAGCAGTACTTC. Translating gives CASSYERETTYEQYF.

This clonotype occurred many times. This chain connects TRBV5-5 to TRBJ2-7, with unresolved D. The CDR3 is 13 amino acids. V was clipped by 1 base and J by 6 bases, with 11 bases between them. CDR1 and CDR2 from the germline V gene are SGHKS and YYEKEE (reference sequence). Here the CDR3 reads CASSLILVGEQYV. Written as DNA, the CDR3 is TGTGCCAGCAGCTTGATATTAGTAGGCGAGCAGTACGTC.

CDR3 protein: CASSPLVGNEQFF. The DNA for the CDR3 is TGTGCCAGCAGCCCTCTGGTTGGAAACGAGCAGTTCTTC. The rearrangement joins TRBV9 to TRBJ2-1, with unresolved D. The germline gives CDR1 SGDLS, CDR2 YYNGEE. V shed 4 bases and J shed 10 bases, with 15 bases lying between them. The CDR3 sequence is 13 residues long.